This entry lists 14 T cell receptor beta chains sequenced from one sample in a study of cytotoxic CD8 clonotypes in ibrutinib-treated CLL. Assay used: immunoSEQ multiplex PCR; TCRdb lists only in-frame clones, some missing. The sample consists of about 30,000 clones, roughly 57% of them appearing once. The source material was PBMCs, sampled before ibrutinib treatment. All receptors come from a human donor with chronic lymphocytic leukemia.

This chain links TRBV4-1 with TRBJ1-4; possibly TRBD1 for D (6 bases). Germline V gene data show CDR1 as MGHRA and CDR2 as YSYEKL. V was cut by 0 bases and J by 4 bases, with 12 bases left in between. This CDR3 contains 16 residues. CDR3 sequence: CASSQDPRGGNEKLFF. CDR3 DNA sequence: TGCGCCAGCAGCCAAGATCCCAGGGGCGGTAATGAAAAACTGTTTTTT.

The chain has TRBV6-1 and TRBJ1-5; D possibly corresponds to TRBD1 (5 bases). There are 17 residues in the CDR3. Germline CDR1 MNHNS, CDR2 SASEGT. V lost 4 bases and J 3 bases, leaving 19 bases between the germline ends. Here the CDR3 reads CASSVGQGPRHNQPQHF. In nucleotides, the CDR3 is TGTGCCAGCAGTGTCGGCCAGGGCCCTCGCCACAATCAGCCCCAGCATTTT.

The chain is built from TRBV5-5 and TRBJ2-3, with D unresolved. This CDR3 has 13 amino acids. CDR1 SGHKS and CDR2 YYEKEE come from the germline V gene (reference sequence). V gave up 4 bases and J gave up 6 bases, with 12 bases separating them. CDR3 region: CASSLLASDTQYF. The CDR3 bases are TGTGCCAGCAGCCTGTTAGCTTCGGATACGCAGTATTTT.

This clone was observed a few times. The J gene is TRBJ2-3, the V gene TRBV7-9, with 10 bases matching TRBD1. The CDR3 has 14 residues. The V gene end was trimmed by 5 bases and the J gene end by 3 bases; junction bases not matched to a gene: 2. Germline CDR1 SEHNR, CDR2 FQNEAQ (reference sequence). CDR3 sequence (DNA): TGTGCCAGCAGCCCGGGACAGGGGACAGATACGCAGTATTTT. It is translated as CASSPGQGTDTQYF.

The V gene is TRBV6-5, the J gene TRBJ2-1, with D hard to call. The CDR3 sequence is 15 residues long. V lost 9 bases and J 6 bases, leaving 21 bases between the germline ends. Germline-derived CDR1 and CDR2 are MNHEY and SVGAGI. CDR3 DNA sequence: TGTGCCAGACCCAGACCGGCGACCTTTGCCAATGAGCAGTTCTTC. As protein: CARPRPATFANEQFF.

In DNA form, the CDR3 reads TGTGCCACCACCACAAGGGGGGCACCCCTCCACTTT. Amino acids: CATTTRGAPLHF. The rearrangement joins TRBV15 to TRBJ1-6; possibly TRBD1 for D (6 bases). The CDR3 contains 12 residues. Deletions cut 7 bases from V and 11 bases from J, with 12 bases between. CDR1 LNHNV and CDR2 YYDKDF come from the germline V gene (reference sequence). The full variable domain, with the rest looked up from reference TRBV15 and TRBJ1-6, is DAMVIQNPRYQVTQFGKPVTLSCSQTLNHNVMYWYQQKSSQAPKLLFHYYDKDFNNEADTPDNFQSRRPNTSFCFLDIRSPGLGDTAMYLCATTTRGAPLHFGNGTRLTVT.

The genes are TRBV6-5 and TRBJ2-5; D might be TRBD1 or TRBD2, each matching 7 bases. This CDR3 has 15 residues. Germline values: CDR1 MNHEY, CDR2 SVGAGI. The V end lost 2 bases, the J end lost 4 bases, and 14 bases lay between the germline ends. The CDR3 spells CASSYQGGERETQYF. The CDR3, as DNA: TGTGCCAGCAGTTACCAGGGGGGGGAGAGAGAGACCCAGTACTTC.

This clone was detected ten times or more. The chain employs TRBV7-3 and TRBJ1-1, with 9 bases identical to TRBD1. This CDR3 has 16 amino acids. Germline V gives CDR1 SGHTA, CDR2 FQGTGA. V lost 5 bases to trimming and J lost 3 bases; unmatched junction nucleotides: 10. The CDR3 nucleotides read TGTGCCAGCAGCACGAAAGGACAGGGGCGGGACACTGAAGCTTTCTTT. Translated, it gives CASSTKGQGRDTEAFF. The variable domain in full, with the rest retrieved from reference TRBV7-3 and TRBJ1-1, is GAGVSQTPSNKVTEKGKYVELRCDPISGHTALYWYRQSLGQGPEFLIYFQGTGAADDSGLPNDRFFAVRPEGSVSTLKIQRTERGDSAVYLCASSTKGQGRDTEAFFGQGTRLTVV.

The chain is built from TRBV5-1 and TRBJ2-1; D is unclear. Germline lookup yields CDR1 SGHRS and CDR2 YFSETQ. This CDR3 has 17 residues. Trimming shortened V by 4 bases and J by 4 bases, and 21 bases separated the two germline ends. DNA for the CDR3: TGCGCCAGCAGCCACCCTACGGTCCCCGTCGTATACAATGAGCAGTTCTTC. This sequence encodes CASSHPTVPVVYNEQFF.

This clone was counted a few times. The V gene is TRBV6-1, the J gene TRBJ2-7; the D is unclear. Germline values: CDR1 MNHNS, CDR2 SASEGT. This CDR3 is 13 amino acids long. V shed 10 bases and J shed 5 bases, with 18 bases lying between them. The CDR3 nucleotides read TGTGCCACCACGCCGCAGCGATGGGACGAGCAGTACTTC. Its protein product is CATTPQRWDEQYF.

The rearrangement uses TRBV18 and TRBJ2-7; D gene unclear. Deletions cut 4 bases from V and 5 bases from J, with 9 bases between. CDR3 length: 12 amino acids. From germline, CDR1 is KGHSH and CDR2 LQKENI. The CDR3: CASSLGYDEQYF. DNA for the CDR3: TGTGCCAGCTCACTAGGGTACGACGAGCAGTACTTC. The full variable domain, completed using reference TRBV18 and TRBJ2-7, is NAGVMQNPRHLVRRRGQEARLRCSPMKGHSHVYWYRQLPEEGLKFMVYLQKENIIDESGMPKERFSAEFPKEGPSILRIQQVVRGDSAAYFCASSLGYDEQYFGPGTRLTVT.

J is TRBJ2-6 and V is TRBV4-1; D remains unclear. In germline, CDR1 is MGHRA, CDR2 YSYEKL. Trimming removed 4 bases from V and 2 bases from J, with 18 bases in between. The CDR3 spans 18 residues. CDR3 sequence (DNA): TGCGCCAGCAGCCTCTGGCAAGTCCGGGTAACTGGGGCCAACGTCCTGACTTTC. As protein: CASSLWQVRVTGANVLTF.

The rearrangement joins TRBV7-9 to TRBJ2-3, with 8 bases identical to TRBD1. J lost 0 bases, V lost 5 bases, and 7 bases had no gene match. There are 16 residues in the CDR3. Looked up from germline, CDR1 is SEHNR and CDR2 is FQNEAQ (reference sequence). The CDR3 is CASSPRTGPSTDTQYF. The CDR3 DNA reads as TGTGCCAGCAGCCCCCGGACAGGGCCTAGCACAGATACGCAGTATTTT.

The chain joins TRBV5-8 to TRBJ2-7, with 8 bases that match TRBD1. The CDR3 consists of 15 residues. The V gene's germline CDR1 is SGHTS and CDR2 YDEGEE. Trimming cost V 4 bases and J 3 bases; bases outside gene matches: 9. The chain's CDR3 is CASSKDRVRLYEQYF. As DNA, the CDR3 is TGTGCCAGCAGCAAGGACAGGGTACGGCTCTACGAGCAGTACTTC. The whole variable domain, remainder taken from reference TRBV5-8 and TRBJ2-7, is EAGVTQSPTHLIKTRGQQATLRCSPISGHTSVYWYQQALGLGLQFLLWYDEGEERNRGNFPPRFSGRQFPNYSSELNVNALELEDSALYLCASSKDRVRLYEQYFGPGTRLTVT.